One sample yielded the 5 T cell receptor beta chains listed below, sequenced in a study of graft-versus-host responses after intestinal transplantation. Clones were read by immunoSEQ multiplex PCR, and TCRdb kept only the in-frame ones, dropping some. Among about 89,000 clones listed, around nine tenths were seen once. For these TCRs, the target antigens are not known. Specimen: unstimulated CD4+ T cells sorted from spleen or lymph node cells, collected before intestinal transplant. These receptors were obtained from a human donor who received an intestinal transplant.

This clone was found a few times. The CDR3 protein is CASSQALAGGLGNTGELFF. The CDR3 DNA reads as TGTGCCAGCAGCCAGGCCCTAGCGGGAGGGCTGGGGAACACCGGGGAGCTGTTTTTT. The chain couples TRBV7-7 to TRBJ2-2; 12 nucleotides agree with TRBD2. Germline values: CDR1 SSHAT, CDR2 FNYEAQ (reference sequence). The CDR3 sequence is 19 residues long. Unmatched junction bases numbered 11, after V lost 5 bases and J lost 1 base.

The chain recombines TRBV19 with TRBJ2-1, with TRBD2 as a possible D gene (6 bases). This CDR3 is built from 13 residues. The V end lost 7 bases, the J end lost 5 bases, and 12 bases lay between the germline ends. Germline assignment: CDR1 LNHDA and CDR2 SQIVND (reference sequence). In nucleotides, the CDR3 is TGTGCCAGTACGGGGGATCGGGACAATGAGCAGTTCTTC. It codes for CASTGDRDNEQFF.

V is TRBV28 and J is TRBJ2-1; 12 bases fit TRBD1. J was trimmed by 8 bases and V by 3 bases; bases with no gene match: 5. The CDR3 loop spans 15 amino acids. Germline CDR1 is MDHEN and CDR2 is SYDVKM. The CDR3, as DNA: TGTGCCAGCAGTTTTGCCGGGACAGGGGGCGATGAGCAGTTCTTC. Its translation is CASSFAGTGGDEQFF. Using reference TRBV28 and TRBJ2-1 for the parts outside the CDR3, the full variable domain is DVKVTQSSRYLVKRTGEKVFLECVQDMDHENMFWYRQDPGLGLRLIYFSYDVKMKEKGDIPEGYSVSREKKERFSLILESASTNQTSMYLCASSFAGTGGDEQFFGPGTRLTVL.

The J gene is TRBJ2-1, the V gene TRBV10-1; D is unclear. The CDR3 is made up of 15 amino acids. Trimming left V 0 bases short and J 8 bases short, with 14 bases between. The germline V gene has CDR1 WNHNN and CDR2 SYGVQD (reference sequence). CDR3 DNA: TGCGCCAGCAGTGAGTCGGTGGGCAGGCTGGATGAGCAGTTCTTC. It translates to CASSESVGRLDEQFF.

The gene calls are TRBV6-6 and TRBJ1-3, with 7 nucleotides matching TRBD1. The germline V gene has CDR1 MNHNY and CDR2 SVGAGI (reference sequence). The ends lost 4 bases at V and 7 bases at J; junction bases unmatched: 7. This CDR3 is 14 amino acids long. The CDR3: CASSSRQGGNTIYF. CDR3 sequence (DNA): TGTGCCAGCAGTTCCCGACAGGGTGGCAACACCATATATTTT.